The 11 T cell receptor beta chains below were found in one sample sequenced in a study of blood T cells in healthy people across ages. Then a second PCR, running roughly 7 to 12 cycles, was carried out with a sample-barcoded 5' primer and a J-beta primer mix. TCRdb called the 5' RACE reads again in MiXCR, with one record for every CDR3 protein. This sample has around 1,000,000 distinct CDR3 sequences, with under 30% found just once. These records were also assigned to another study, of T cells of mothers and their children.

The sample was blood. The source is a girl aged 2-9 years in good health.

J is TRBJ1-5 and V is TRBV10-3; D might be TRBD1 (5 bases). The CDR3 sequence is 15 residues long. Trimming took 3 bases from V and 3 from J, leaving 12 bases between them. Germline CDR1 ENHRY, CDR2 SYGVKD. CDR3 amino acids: CAISESGLLNQPQHF. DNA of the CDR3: TGTGCCATCAGTGAATCAGGGCTCCTCAATCAGCCCCAGCATTTT.

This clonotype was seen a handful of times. The chain's CDR3 is CASKAGADYNEQFF. The CDR3 bases are TGTGCCAGCAAAGCGGGAGCAGACTACAATGAGCAGTTCTTC. The V and J genes are TRBV13 and TRBJ2-1; 8 positions match TRBD2. The CDR3 runs 14 residues. Trimming cost V 7 bases and J 3 bases; bases outside gene matches: 5. Germline CDR1 PRHDT, CDR2 FYEKMQ (reference sequence).

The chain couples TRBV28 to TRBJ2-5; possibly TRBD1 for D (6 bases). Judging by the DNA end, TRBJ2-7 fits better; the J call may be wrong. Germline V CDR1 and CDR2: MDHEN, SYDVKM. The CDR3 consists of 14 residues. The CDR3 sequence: CASSFRDNWHEQYF. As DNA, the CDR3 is TGTGCCAGCAGTTTCCGGGACAATTGGCACGAGCAGTACTTC.

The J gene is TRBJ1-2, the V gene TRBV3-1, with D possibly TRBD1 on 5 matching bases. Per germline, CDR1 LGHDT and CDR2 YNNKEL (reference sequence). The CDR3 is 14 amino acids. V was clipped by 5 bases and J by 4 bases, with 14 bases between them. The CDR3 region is CASSGDDAIYGYTF. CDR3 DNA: TGTGCCAGCAGCGGGGACGACGCAATCTATGGCTACACCTTC.

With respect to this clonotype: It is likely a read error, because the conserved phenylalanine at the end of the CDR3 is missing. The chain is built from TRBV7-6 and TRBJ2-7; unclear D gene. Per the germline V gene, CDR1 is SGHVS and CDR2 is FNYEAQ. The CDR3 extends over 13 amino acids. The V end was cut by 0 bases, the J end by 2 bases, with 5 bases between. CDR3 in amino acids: CASSLAVTYEQYL. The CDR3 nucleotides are TGTGCCAGCAGCTTAGCGGTTACCTACGAGCAGTACCTC.

CDR3 sequence: CSARHASGSIETQYF. In DNA, the CDR3 is TGCAGTGCTAGACATGCTAGCGGGAGCATAGAGACCCAGTACTTC. V and J are TRBV20-1 and TRBJ2-5; 10 bases map to TRBD2. The germline CDR1 and CDR2 sequences are DFQATT and SNEGSKA (reference sequence). The V gene end was trimmed by 2 bases and the J gene end by 4 bases; junction bases not matched to a gene: 7. The CDR3 is made up of 15 amino acids.

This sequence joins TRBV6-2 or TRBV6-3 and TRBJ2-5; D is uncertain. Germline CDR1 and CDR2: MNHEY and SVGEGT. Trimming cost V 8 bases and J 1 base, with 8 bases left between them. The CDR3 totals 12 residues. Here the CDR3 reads CASCDPQETQYF. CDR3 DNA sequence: TGTGCCAGCTGCGACCCCCAAGAGACCCAGTACTTC.

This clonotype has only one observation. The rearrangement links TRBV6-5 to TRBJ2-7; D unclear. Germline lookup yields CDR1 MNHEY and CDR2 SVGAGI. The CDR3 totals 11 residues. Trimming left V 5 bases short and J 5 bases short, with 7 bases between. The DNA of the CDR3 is TGTGCCAGCAGTGGCATCCACGAGCAGTACTTC. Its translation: CASSGIHEQYF.

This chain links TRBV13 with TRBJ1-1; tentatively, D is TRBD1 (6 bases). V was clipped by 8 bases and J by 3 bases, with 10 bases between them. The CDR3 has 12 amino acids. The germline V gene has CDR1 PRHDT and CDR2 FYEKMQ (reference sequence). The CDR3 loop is CASRTGYTEAFF. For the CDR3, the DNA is TGTGCCAGCCGAACAGGGTACACTGAAGCTTTCTTT.

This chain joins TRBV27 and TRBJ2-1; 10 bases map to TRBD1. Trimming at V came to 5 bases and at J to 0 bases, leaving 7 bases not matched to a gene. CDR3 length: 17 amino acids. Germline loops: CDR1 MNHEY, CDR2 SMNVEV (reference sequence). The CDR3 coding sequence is TGTGCCAGCAGTACGAGACAGGGGGCCAGCTCCTACAATGAGCAGTTCTTC. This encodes CASSTRQGASSYNEQFF.

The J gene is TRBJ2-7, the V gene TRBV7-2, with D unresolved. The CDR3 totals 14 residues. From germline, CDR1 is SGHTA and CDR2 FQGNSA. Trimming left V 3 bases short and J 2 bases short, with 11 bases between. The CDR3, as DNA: TGTGCCAGCAGCTTGAATGGGCTAGCCTACGAGCAGTACTTC. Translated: CASSLNGLAYEQYF. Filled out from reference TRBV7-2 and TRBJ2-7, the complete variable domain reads GAGVSQSPSNKVTEKGKDVELRCDPISGHTALYWYRQSLGQGLEFLIYFQGNSAPDKSGLPSDRFSAERTGGSVSTLTIQRTQQEDSAVYLCASSLNGLAYEQYFGPGTRLTVT.